The source of this T cell receptor beta chain is a study of shared clonotypes between healthy human individuals. Study results and limitations: Owing to a small donor count, the genetic and exposure-history diversity represented was limited. On the whole, naive subsets had larger estimated richness than memory subsets had.

Terminally differentiated effector memory CD45RA+ cells were excluded by CCR7 positive selection of CD45RO-negative cells. On this clone itself: Its target is unknown.

This CDR3 region has 14 residues. Germline V gene lookup returns CDR1 MNHNY and CDR2 SVGAGI (reference sequence). V was trimmed by 7 bases and J by 5 bases, leaving 17 bases between them. Sequencing was at deep level. The protocol was immunoSEQ multiplex PCR, while the TCRdb copy is restricted to in-frame clones and leaves out a portion. The data contain some 2 million clones, over 85% of them singletons. The chain links TRBV6-6 to TRBJ1-1, with D possibly being TRBD1 (6 bases). The receptor's source is a man aged 18-30 years in good health. The sample consisted of naive CD8+ T cells sorted from blood. The CDR3 DNA is TGTGCCAGCAATCACAGGGAAGGAGGGACTGAAGCTTTCTTT. This translates into CASNHREGGTEAFF.